The clone carrying this TCR beta chain came up a few times. Its antigen is as yet unknown. The PCR employed 60 Vbeta primers together with 13 Jbeta primers. Repertoires were generated with immunoSEQ multiplex PCR, while TCRdb's copy carries only in-frame clones and drops some. The profile shows tens of thousands of clones, more than 60% of them singletons. This sample was included in a study of cytomegalovirus exposure and HLA in healthy donors. Study-level background: Genotyping showed around 81% of approximately 430 donors falling in the Caucasian-associated ancestry cluster. Findings and limits, study-wide: Analyses of presence/absence relied on an assumption of roughly uniform sequencing depth across donors. HLA allele associations emerged for 16,951 TCR beta sequences in a later analysis, at 0.05 false discovery rate. Relative to equally common others, HLA-associated TCR beta chains showed greater clonal expansion in a later analysis.

The germline V gene has CDR1 GTSNPN and CDR2 SVGIG (reference sequence). The CDR3 totals 14 residues. V dropped 3 bases and J dropped 6; count of bases not matched to a gene: 7. Material: PBMCs. The J gene is TRBJ2-3, the V gene TRBV30; 9 bases fit TRBD2. The clonotype originates from a male donor in good health and CMV-seropositive. The CDR3 DNA reads TGTGCCTGGAGAGGACAGCGGGGGGTGGATACGCAGTATTTT. This codes for CAWRGQRGVDTQYF.